One and the same sample provided the 3 T cell receptor beta chains below, sequenced in a study of blood T cells in healthy people across ages. Sample-barcoded 5' priming and a J-beta primer mix drove a second PCR of about 6 to 12 cycles. MiXCR, applied by TCRdb to the 5' RACE reads, yields one record per CDR3 protein. The sample holds 750,000 to 950,000 distinct CDR3 sequences, about a quarter seen once. These data were also reused for a study on T cells of mothers and their children.

The specimen sequenced was blood. These receptor sequences come from a boy between 10 and 17 years old in good health.

This sequence joins TRBV2 and TRBJ1-2, with D possibly being TRBD1 (5 bases). Germline V gene lookup returns CDR1 SNHLY and CDR2 FYNNEI. There are 14 residues in the CDR3. Trimming left V 6 bases short and J 3 bases short, with 14 bases between. CDR3: CASRPGTLDYGYTF. The DNA for the CDR3 is TGTGCCAGCAGGCCCGGGACGTTAGACTATGGCTACACCTTC.

This clonotype was seen only a few times. The V gene is TRBV6-1, the J gene TRBJ2-5, with TRBD2 matching over 8 bases. Germline values: CDR1 MNHNS, CDR2 SASEGT. The CDR3 totals 13 residues. V lost 10 bases, J lost 0 bases, and 4 bases stayed unmatched. The CDR3 region is CANSGGYQETQYF. CDR3 nucleotides: TGTGCCAACTCGGGGGGGTACCAAGAGACCCAGTACTTC.

Only a few counts were recorded for this clonotype. This rearrangement joins TRBV7-6 to TRBJ1-2; possible D gene TRBD1, 6 bases. V lost 3 bases to trimming and J lost 3 bases, with 14 bases between them. The CDR3 runs to 15 residues. Looked up from germline, CDR1 is SGHVS and CDR2 is FNYEAQ. As DNA, the CDR3 is TGTGCCAGCAGCTTTGGACGAGCAGGGGACTATGGCTACACCTTC. Its protein product is CASSFGRAGDYGYTF.